Presented here are 17 T cell receptor beta chains from one specimen sequenced in a study of identical twins. TCRdb processed the 5' RACE reads anew with MiXCR; each CDR3 protein has one entry. The table records under 300,000 distinct CDR3 sequences, about 13% of them present only once. The data were also submitted as part of a second study, on yellow fever vaccine responses in identical twins.

The sequencing sample was made of memory (CD45RO+) T cells sorted from blood. Receptors were obtained from a woman aged 18-29 years in good health.

V usage is TRBV7-9 and J usage is TRBJ2-7, with a possible D match to TRBD2 (6 bases). Looked up from germline, CDR1 is SEHNR and CDR2 is FQNEAQ (reference sequence). The germline V and J ends were trimmed by 4 bases and 1 base, with 14 bases remaining between them. CDR3 length: 15 amino acids. As DNA, the CDR3 is TGTGCCAGCAGCTCACGGGACTTCCTATCCTACGAGCAGTACTTC. Translated, it gives CASSSRDFLSYEQYF.

The chain recombines TRBV6-2 or TRBV6-3 with TRBJ2-1; D remains ambiguous. V dropped 6 bases and J dropped 8 bases, with 14 bases sitting between them. The CDR3 has 13 amino acids. CDR1 and CDR2 from the germline V gene are MNHEY and SVGEGT. CDR3 in amino acids: CASSYPPRYEQFF. CDR3 nucleotide sequence: TGTGCCAGCAGCTATCCCCCCAGGTATGAGCAGTTCTTC.

The gene calls are TRBV21-1 and TRBJ2-3; the table's D gene call, TRBD1, was not cross checked with the DNA. TRBV21-1 is described as a pseudogene. The CDR3 length is 15 residues. This CDR3 reads CASSGRQGGTDTQYF. CDR3 bases: TGTGCCAGCAGCGGACGACAGGGGGGTACAGATACGCAGTATTTT.

This clonotype has only a few counts. The chain employs TRBV3-1 and TRBJ2-7, with 14 bases aligning to TRBD2. CDR3 length equals 16 residues. Germline-derived CDR1 and CDR2 are LGHDT and YNNKEL (reference sequence). The V and J ends lost 2 bases and 4 bases, in that order; junction bases with no gene match: 4. Here the CDR3 reads CASSQPRTSGGYEQYF. Written as DNA, the CDR3 is TGTGCCAGCAGCCAACCCCGGACTAGCGGGGGGTACGAGCAGTACTTC.

The gene calls are TRBV5-1 and TRBJ1-1; a weak D match, TRBD1 (6 bases). V lost 3 bases and J 7 bases, leaving 10 bases between the germline ends. The CDR3 runs 12 residues. Per the germline V gene, CDR1 is SGHRS and CDR2 is YFSETQ. As DNA, the CDR3 is TGCGCCAGCAGCTGGGGGCGGGGTGAAGCTTTCTTT. Translation: CASSWGRGEAFF.

This chain links TRBV7-8 with TRBJ1-2, with D maybe TRBD1 (6 bases). The germline CDR1 and CDR2 sequences are SGHVS and FQNEAQ. Trimming left V 5 bases short and J 5 bases short, with 15 bases between. The length of the CDR3 is 14 residues. DNA of the CDR3: TGTGCCAGCAGCACCACTGGACAGCAATATGGCTACACCTTC. The encoded protein is CASSTTGQQYGYTF.

The rearrangement joins TRBV28 to TRBJ2-7; D is possibly TRBD2 (6 bases). V lost 7 bases and J lost 5, with 30 bases in between. The CDR3 runs 18 residues. Germline V gene sequence: CDR1 MDHEN, CDR2 SYDVKM. DNA of the CDR3: TGTGCCAGCAACCCAGTGGGGTCCTTAAGCGGGCCCAGGGACGAGCAGTACTTC. Amino acid sequence: CASNPVGSLSGPRDEQYF.

This chain links TRBV5-1 with TRBJ2-1; D remains ambiguous. CDR1 is SGHRS and CDR2 is YFSETQ in the germline V gene. The V and J ends lost 4 bases and 0 bases respectively, with 14 bases between them. The CDR3 runs 16 residues. The CDR3 DNA is TGCGCCAGCAGCCTGAACACTGTGAGCTCCTACAATGAGCAGTTCTTC. It is translated as CASSLNTVSSYNEQFF.

The chain joins TRBV4-2 to TRBJ2-7; 9 nucleotides align to TRBD2. This CDR3 has 19 residues. The germline V gene has CDR1 LGHNA and CDR2 YNFKEQ. With 1 base clipped from V and 4 bases from J, the junction kept 17 bases outside the gene matches. The CDR3 protein is CASSQGESGGPDGAYEQYF. The CDR3 DNA reads as TGTGCCAGCAGCCAAGGGGAGAGCGGGGGGCCTGACGGTGCATACGAGCAGTACTTC.

In this sample, this clonotype turned up many times. The V and J genes are TRBV12-3 or TRBV12-4 and TRBJ2-1; 12 bases fit TRBD2. V was clipped by 6 bases and J by 5 bases; unmatched bases: 2. The CDR3 loop spans 14 amino acids. The CDR3 DNA follows: TGTGCCAGCAGACTAGCGGGGGGAAACAATGAGCAGTTCTTC. Protein sequence: CASRLAGGNNEQFF.

The chain joins TRBV6-2 or TRBV6-3 to TRBJ2-5, with TRBD2 as a possible D gene (7 bases). CDR3 length equals 15 residues. Germline V gives CDR1 MNHEY, CDR2 SVGEGT. V lost 0 bases, J lost 7 bases, and 15 bases lay in between. CDR3 coding DNA: TGTGCCAGCAGTTACTCATCGGGGGGCGCGGGGACCCAGTACTTC. Its translation: CASSYSSGGAGTQYF.

This clonotype was detected a few times. J is TRBJ2-5 and V is TRBV12-3 or TRBV12-4; tentative D call: TRBD2 (5 bases). The CDR3 runs 14 residues. V lost 6 bases and J lost 4, with 15 bases in between. The CDR3 region is CASSVGGGGETQYF. In DNA form, the CDR3 reads TGTGCCAGCAGCGTCGGAGGAGGTGGAGAGACCCAGTACTTC.

This chain joins TRBV12-3 or TRBV12-4 and TRBJ2-7, with TRBD1 identical over 9 bases. The J segment lost 2 bases and the V segment lost 10 bases, leaving 12 bases of the junction unmatched. CDR3 length: 15 amino acids. The CDR3 loop is CATSRTGEAAYEQYF. Here the CDR3 DNA reads TGTGCCACCAGCCGGACAGGGGAGGCGGCCTACGAGCAGTACTTC.

This clonotype has a handful of counts. The chain employs TRBV7-2 and TRBJ2-5; a possible D gene is TRBD2 (7 bases). The V end lost 8 bases, the J end lost 2 bases, and 15 bases lay between the germline ends. Germline-derived CDR1 and CDR2 are SGHTA and FQGNSA. This CDR3 is built from 14 residues. CDR3 protein: CASFLRGGQETQYF. The CDR3 bases are TGTGCCAGCTTTCTGAGGGGGGGGCAAGAGACCCAGTACTTC.

The chain has TRBV14 and TRBJ2-1; the match to TRBD1 covers 9 bases. CDR1 is SGHDN, CDR2 FVKESK, per germline. V was pared by 1 base and J by 4 bases, with 5 bases of the junction left unmatched. The CDR3 consists of 16 residues. In DNA, the CDR3 is TGTGCCAGCAGCCAAGTGGGACAGGGAATTTACAATGAGCAGTTCTTC. Translating gives CASSQVGQGIYNEQFF.

This clonotype was seen at least ten times. The chain carries TRBV7-3 and TRBJ2-7; D remains ambiguous. This CDR3 is built from 13 residues. Germline CDR1 SGHTA, CDR2 FQGTGA. The germline V and J ends were trimmed by 6 bases and 0 bases, with 9 bases remaining between them. The CDR3 DNA reads TGTGCCAGCAGGGAGAGGAGCTCCTACGAGCAGTACTTC. Its protein product is CASRERSSYEQYF.

The chain carries TRBV6-2 or TRBV6-3 and TRBJ2-5; 11 bases align to TRBD2. There are 15 residues in the CDR3. The J segment lost 3 bases and the V segment lost 4 bases, leaving 4 bases of the junction unmatched. Germline assignment: CDR1 MNHEY and CDR2 SVGEGT. The CDR3: CASSSGSGREETQYF. DNA of the CDR3: TGTGCCAGCAGTTCTGGTAGCGGGAGGGAAGAGACCCAGTACTTC.